This T cell receptor (beta chain) was found in a study of T cell responses to AZD1222 COVID-19 vaccine. Study context: Pooled together were second doses at about 4 or about 12 weeks. Study findings and constraints: Close to half of spike-specific TCRs reportedly recognize unmutated variant regions. Repertoires were sampled only after the peak T cell response.

The CDR3 consists of 16 residues. Trimming stripped 5 bases from V and 6 bases from J, with 21 bases between. Germline V gene data show CDR1 as SGHTA and CDR2 as FQGNSA. In regard to this clone: What it recognizes is unknown.

Some clones are missing from TCRdb's copy, which holds only in-frame ones; the method was immunoSEQ multiplex PCR. The sample includes about 110,000 clones, 90% seen only once; the top ten take approximately 4.7%. The sequence was collected from an adult in good health. Sample: peripheral blood, taken on day 0 of AZD1222 vaccination. The rearrangement joins TRBV7-2 to TRBJ2-3; TRBD1 is a possible D gene (6 bases). CDR3 in DNA: TGTGCCAGCAGCCCCAAAGGGGGTTCGGGGTCCGATACGCAGTATTTT. This translates into CASSPKGGSGSDTQYF. Combining the CDR3 with reference TRBV7-2 and TRBJ2-3 gives the whole variable domain GAGVSQSPSNKVTEKGKDVELRCDPISGHTALYWYRQSLGQGLEFLIYFQGNSAPDKSGLPSDRFSAERTGGSVSTLTIQRTQQEDSAVYLCASSPKGGSGSDTQYFGPGTRLTVL.